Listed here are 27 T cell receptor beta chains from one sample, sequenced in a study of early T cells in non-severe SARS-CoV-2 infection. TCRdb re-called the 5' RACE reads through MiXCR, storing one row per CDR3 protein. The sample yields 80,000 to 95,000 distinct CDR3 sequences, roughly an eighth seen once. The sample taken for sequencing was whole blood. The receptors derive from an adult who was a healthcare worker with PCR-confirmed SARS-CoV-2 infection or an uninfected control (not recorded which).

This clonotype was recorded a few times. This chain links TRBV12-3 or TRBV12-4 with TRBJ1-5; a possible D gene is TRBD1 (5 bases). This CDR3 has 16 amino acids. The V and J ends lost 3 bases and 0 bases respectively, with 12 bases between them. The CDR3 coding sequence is TGTGCCAGCAGTTTTGATTGGGGGAATAGCAATCAGCCCCAGCATTTT. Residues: CASSFDWGNSNQPQHF.

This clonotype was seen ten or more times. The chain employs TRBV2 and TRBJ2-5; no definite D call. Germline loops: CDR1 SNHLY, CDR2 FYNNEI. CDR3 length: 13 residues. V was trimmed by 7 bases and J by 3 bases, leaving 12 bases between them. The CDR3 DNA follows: TGTGCCAGCAACCGACTGATAGAAGAGACCCAGTACTTC. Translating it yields CASNRLIEETQYF.

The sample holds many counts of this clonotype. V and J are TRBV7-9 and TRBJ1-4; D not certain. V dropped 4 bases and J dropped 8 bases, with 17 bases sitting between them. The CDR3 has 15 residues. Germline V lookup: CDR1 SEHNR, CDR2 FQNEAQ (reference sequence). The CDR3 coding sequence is TGTGCCAGCAGCTCAACGGGGTCAGGAGGAGAAAAACTGTTTTTT. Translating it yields CASSSTGSGGEKLFF.

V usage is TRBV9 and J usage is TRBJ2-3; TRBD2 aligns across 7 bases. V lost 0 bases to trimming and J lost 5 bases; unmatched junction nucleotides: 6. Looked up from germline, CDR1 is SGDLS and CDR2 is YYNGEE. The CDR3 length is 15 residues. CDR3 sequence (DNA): TGTGCCAGCAGCGTAGGTCTAGCGGAACGAGATACGCAGTATTTT. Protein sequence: CASSVGLAERDTQYF.

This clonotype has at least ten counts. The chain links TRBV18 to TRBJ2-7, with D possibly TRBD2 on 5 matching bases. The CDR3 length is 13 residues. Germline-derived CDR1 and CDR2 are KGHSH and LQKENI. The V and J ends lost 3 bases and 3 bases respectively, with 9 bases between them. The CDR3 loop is CASSPGEGYEQYF. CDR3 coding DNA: TGTGCCAGCTCACCGGGAGAAGGCTACGAGCAGTACTTC.

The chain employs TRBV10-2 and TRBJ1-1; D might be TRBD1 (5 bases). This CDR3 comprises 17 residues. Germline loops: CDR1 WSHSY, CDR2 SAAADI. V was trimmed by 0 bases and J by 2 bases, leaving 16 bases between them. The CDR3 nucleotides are TGCGCCAGCAGTGAGTCACCGTCGGGGACTTTAAACACTGAAGCTTTCTTT. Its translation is CASSESPSGTLNTEAFF.

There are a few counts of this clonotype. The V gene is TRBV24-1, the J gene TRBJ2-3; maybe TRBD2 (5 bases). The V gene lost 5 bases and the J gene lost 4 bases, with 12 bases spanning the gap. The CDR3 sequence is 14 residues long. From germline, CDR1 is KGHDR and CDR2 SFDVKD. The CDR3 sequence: CATSAPGVADTQYF. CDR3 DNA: TGTGCCACCAGTGCCCCCGGGGTGGCAGATACGCAGTATTTT.

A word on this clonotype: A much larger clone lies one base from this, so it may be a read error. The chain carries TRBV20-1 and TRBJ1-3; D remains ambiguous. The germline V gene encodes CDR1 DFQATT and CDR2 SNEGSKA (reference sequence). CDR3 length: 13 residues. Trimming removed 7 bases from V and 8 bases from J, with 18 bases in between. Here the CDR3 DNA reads TGCAGTGTTAGGCGGCAGGTCGGAGACACCATATATTTT. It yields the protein CSVRRQVGDTIYF.

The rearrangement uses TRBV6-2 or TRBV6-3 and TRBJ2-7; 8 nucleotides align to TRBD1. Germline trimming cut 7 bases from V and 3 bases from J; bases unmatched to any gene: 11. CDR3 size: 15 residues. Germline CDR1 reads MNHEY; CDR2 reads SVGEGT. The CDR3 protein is CASKINRQGIYEQYF. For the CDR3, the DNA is TGTGCCAGCAAAATTAACCGACAGGGGATCTACGAGCAGTACTTC.

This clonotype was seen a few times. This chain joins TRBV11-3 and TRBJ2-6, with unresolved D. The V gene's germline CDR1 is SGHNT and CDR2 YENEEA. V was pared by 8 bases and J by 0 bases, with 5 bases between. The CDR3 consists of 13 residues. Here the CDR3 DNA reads TGTGCCAGCGGCAACTCTGGGGCCAACGTCCTGACTTTC. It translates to CASGNSGANVLTF. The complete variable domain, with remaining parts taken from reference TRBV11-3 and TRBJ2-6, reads EAGVVQSPRYKIIEKKQPVAFWCNPISGHNTLYWYLQNLGQGPELLIRYENEEAVDDSQLPKDRFSAERLKGVDSTLKIQPAELGDSAVYLCASGNSGANVLTFGAGSRLTVL.

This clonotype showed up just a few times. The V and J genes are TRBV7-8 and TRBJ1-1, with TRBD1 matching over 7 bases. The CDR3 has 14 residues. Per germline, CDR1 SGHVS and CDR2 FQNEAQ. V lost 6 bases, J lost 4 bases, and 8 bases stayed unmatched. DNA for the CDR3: TGTGCCAGCAGGCGAAGGGGGCGCGTCACTGAAGCTTTCTTT. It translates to CASRRRGRVTEAFF.

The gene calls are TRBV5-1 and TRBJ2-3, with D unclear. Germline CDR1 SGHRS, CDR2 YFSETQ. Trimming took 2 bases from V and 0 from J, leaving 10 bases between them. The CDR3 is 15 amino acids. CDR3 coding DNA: TGCGCCAGCAGCTTCAGCGCAAAGAGCACAGATACGCAGTATTTT. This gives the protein CASSFSAKSTDTQYF.

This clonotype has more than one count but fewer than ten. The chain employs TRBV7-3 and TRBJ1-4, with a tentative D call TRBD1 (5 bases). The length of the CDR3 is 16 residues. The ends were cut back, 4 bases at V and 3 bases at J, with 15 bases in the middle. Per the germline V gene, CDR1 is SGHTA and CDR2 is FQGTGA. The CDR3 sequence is CASSSGRGTSNEKLFF. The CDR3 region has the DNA TGTGCCAGCAGCTCAGGAAGGGGAACCTCTAATGAAAAACTGTTTTTT.

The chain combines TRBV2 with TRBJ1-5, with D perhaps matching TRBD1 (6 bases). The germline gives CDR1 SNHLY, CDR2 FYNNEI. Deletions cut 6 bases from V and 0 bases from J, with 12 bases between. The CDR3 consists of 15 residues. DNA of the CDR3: TGTGCCAGCAGATCTGAACAGGGTAGCAATCAGCCCCAGCATTTT. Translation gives CASRSEQGSNQPQHF.

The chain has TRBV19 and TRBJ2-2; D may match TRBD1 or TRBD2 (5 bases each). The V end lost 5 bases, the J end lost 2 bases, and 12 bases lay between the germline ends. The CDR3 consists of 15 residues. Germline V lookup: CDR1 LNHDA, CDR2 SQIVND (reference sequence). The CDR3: CASSDPGRNTGELFF. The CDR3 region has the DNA TGTGCCAGTAGTGATCCGGGACGCAACACCGGGGAGCTGTTTTTT. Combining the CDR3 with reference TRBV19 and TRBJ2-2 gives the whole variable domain DGGITQSPKYLFRKEGQNVTLSCEQNLNHDAMYWYRQDPGQGLRLIYYSQIVNDFQKGDIAEGYSVSREKKESFPLTVTSAQKNPTAFYLCASSDPGRNTGELFFGEGSRLTVL.

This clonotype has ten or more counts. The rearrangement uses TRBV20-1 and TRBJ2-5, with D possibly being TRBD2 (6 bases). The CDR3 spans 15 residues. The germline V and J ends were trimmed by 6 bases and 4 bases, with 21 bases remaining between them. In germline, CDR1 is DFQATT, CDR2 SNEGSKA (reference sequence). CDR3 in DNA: TGCAGTGCGAGCTTGGCCGGCGGGGCGGGAGAGACCCAGTACTTC. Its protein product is CSASLAGGAGETQYF.

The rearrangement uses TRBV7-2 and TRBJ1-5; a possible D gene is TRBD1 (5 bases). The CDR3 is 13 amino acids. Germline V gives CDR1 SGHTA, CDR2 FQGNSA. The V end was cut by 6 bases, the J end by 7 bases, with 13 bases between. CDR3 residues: CASSTQGRQPQHF. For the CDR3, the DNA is TGTGCCAGCAGTACCCAGGGAAGACAGCCCCAGCATTTT.

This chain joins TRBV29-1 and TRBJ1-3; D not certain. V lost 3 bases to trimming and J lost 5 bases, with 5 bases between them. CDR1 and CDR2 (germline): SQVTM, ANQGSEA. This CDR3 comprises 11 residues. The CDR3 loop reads CSVERRNTIYF. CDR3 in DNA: TGCAGCGTTGAGAGGAGAAACACCATATATTTT.

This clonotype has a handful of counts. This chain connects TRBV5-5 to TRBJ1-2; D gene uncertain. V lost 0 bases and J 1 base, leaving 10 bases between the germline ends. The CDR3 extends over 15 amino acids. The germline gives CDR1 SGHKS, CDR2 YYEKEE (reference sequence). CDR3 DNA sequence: TGTGCCAGCAGCTTGGCAGCGTCCCTTAACTATGGCTACACCTTC. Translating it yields CASSLAASLNYGYTF. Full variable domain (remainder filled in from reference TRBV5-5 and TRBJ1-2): DAGVTQSPTHLIKTRGQQVTLRCSPISGHKSVSWYQQVLGQGPQFIFQYYEKEERGRGNFPDRFSARQFPNYSSELNVNALLLGDSALYLCASSLAASLNYGYTFGSGTRLTVV.

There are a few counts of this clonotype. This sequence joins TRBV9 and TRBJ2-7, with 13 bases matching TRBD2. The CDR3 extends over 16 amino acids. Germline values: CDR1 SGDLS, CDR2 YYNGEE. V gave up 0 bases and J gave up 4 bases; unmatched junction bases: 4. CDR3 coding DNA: TGTGCCAGCAGCGTAGGGGGACTAGCGGGGCAATACGAGCAGTACTTC. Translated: CASSVGGLAGQYEQYF.

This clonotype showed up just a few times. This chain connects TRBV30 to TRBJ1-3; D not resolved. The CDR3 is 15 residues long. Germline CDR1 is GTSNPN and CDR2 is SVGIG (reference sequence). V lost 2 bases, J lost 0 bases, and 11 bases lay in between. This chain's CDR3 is CAWSWAPYSGNTIYF. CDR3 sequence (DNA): TGTGCCTGGAGTTGGGCACCCTACTCTGGAAACACCATATATTTT.

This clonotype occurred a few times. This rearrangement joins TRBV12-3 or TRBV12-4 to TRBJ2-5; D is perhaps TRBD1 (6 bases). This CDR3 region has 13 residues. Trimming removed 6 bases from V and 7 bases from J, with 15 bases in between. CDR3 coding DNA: TGTGCCAGCAGCCGACAGGCCTCGGGGACCCAGTACTTC. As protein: CASSRQASGTQYF.

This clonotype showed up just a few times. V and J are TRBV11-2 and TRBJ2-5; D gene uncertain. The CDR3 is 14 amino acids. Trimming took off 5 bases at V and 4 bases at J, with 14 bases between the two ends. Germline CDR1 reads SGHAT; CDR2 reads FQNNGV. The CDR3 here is CASSPYGSGETQYF. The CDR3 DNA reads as TGTGCCAGCAGCCCATATGGGTCGGGAGAGACCCAGTACTTC.

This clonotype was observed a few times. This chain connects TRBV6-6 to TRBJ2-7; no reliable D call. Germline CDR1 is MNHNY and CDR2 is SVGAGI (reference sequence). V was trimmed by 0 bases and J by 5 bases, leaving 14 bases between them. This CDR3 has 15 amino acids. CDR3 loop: CASSYSPGIQNEQYF. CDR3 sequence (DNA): TGTGCCAGCAGTTACTCGCCCGGAATACAGAACGAGCAGTACTTC.

The CDR3 loop is CASSWGVQETQYF. CDR3 nucleotide sequence: TGCGCCAGCAGCTGGGGAGTCCAAGAGACCCAGTACTTC. The chain links TRBV5-1 to TRBJ2-5; the D gene is possibly TRBD2 (5 bases). The CDR3 extends over 13 amino acids. Trimming left V 3 bases short and J 1 base short, with 7 bases between. Germline values: CDR1 SGHRS, CDR2 YFSETQ.

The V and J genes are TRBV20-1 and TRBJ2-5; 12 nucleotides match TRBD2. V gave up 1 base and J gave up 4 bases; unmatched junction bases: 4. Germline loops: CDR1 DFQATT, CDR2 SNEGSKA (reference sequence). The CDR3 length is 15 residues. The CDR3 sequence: CSARVASGRGETQYF. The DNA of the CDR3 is TGCAGTGCTAGAGTGGCTAGCGGGAGGGGAGAGACCCAGTACTTC.

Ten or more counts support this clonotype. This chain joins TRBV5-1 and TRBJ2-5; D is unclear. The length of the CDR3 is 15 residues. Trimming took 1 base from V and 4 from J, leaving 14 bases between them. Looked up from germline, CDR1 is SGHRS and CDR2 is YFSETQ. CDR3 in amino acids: CASSLIALAPETQYF. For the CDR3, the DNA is TGCGCCAGCAGCTTGATTGCCCTGGCGCCAGAGACCCAGTACTTC.